The entry below gives a single TCR beta chain sequence along with its context. The antigen is undetermined. This specimen comes from a study of regulatory T cells in long-lasting Graves disease. General study points: Persistent disease showed a preference for TRBV28, TRBJ1-2 and TRBJ2-5. Persistent Graves' patients showed less TCR diversity than newly diagnosed patients showed.

Germline CDR1 is GTSNPN and CDR2 is SVGIG (reference sequence). V lost 3 bases to trimming and J lost 6 bases, with 15 bases between them. The CDR3 totals 13 residues. Time point noted: persistent/refractory GD, antithyroid drugs over 5 years with positive TRAb. With RNA extracted from PBMCs as input, the TCR library was made. Construction of the TCR beta libraries employed iRepertoire HTBI primers in conjunction with Arm-PCR of CDR3 regions. MiXCR, applied by TCRdb to the multiplex PCR reads, yields one record per CDR3 protein. The table shows some 370,000 distinct CDR3 sequences, with 20% occurring only once.

The genes are TRBV30 and TRBJ2-7; weak D call: TRBD1 (6 bases). The sample was peripheral blood mononuclear cells (PBMCs), taken when the disease was refractory, from a patient treated with antithyroid drugs. This receptor was obtained from a female donor with Graves disease. CDR3 sequence: CAWRLKGDFEQYF. The CDR3 nucleotides read TGTGCCTGGAGGCTAAAGGGGGATTTCGAGCAGTACTTC.